Presented here are 15 T cell receptor beta chains from one specimen sequenced in a study of blood T cells in healthy people across ages. The second PCR ran about 6 to 11 cycles with a sample-barcoded 5' primer and J-beta primers. TCRdb used MiXCR to reprocess the 5' RACE reads, holding one entry per CDR3 protein. The data show around 2 million distinct CDR3 sequences, with about 39% seen just once and approximately 22% held by the top ten. What was sequenced was blood. Every receptor here comes from a human donor in good health.

On this clonotype itself: A much larger clone lies one base from this, so it may be a read error. V gene TRBV20-1 combines with J gene TRBJ1-6; no definite D call. The CDR3 has 12 amino acids. CDR1 and CDR2 (germline): DFQATT, SNEGSKA (reference sequence). The CDR3 loop reads CSASPVGSLLHF. The CDR3 DNA sequence: TGCAGTGCTAGCCCCGTCGGTTCACTCCTCCACTTT.

The chain has TRBV2 and TRBJ1-4; D gene unclear. Looked up from germline, CDR1 is SNHLY and CDR2 is FYNNEI. Trimming removed 7 bases from V and 8 bases from J, with 11 bases in between. The CDR3 runs 12 residues. The CDR3 DNA reads TGTGCCAGCAACAGTGAAGGAGAAAAACTGTTTTTT. Its translation: CASNSEGEKLFF. Based on the CDR3 plus reference TRBV2 and TRBJ1-4, the full variable domain is EPEVTQTPSHQVTQMGQEVILRCVPISNHLYFYWYRQILGQKVEFLVSFYNNEISEKSEIFDDQFSVERPDGSNFTLKIRSTKLEDSAMYFCASNSEGEKLFFGSGTQLSVL.

The chain links TRBV25-1 to TRBJ2-1; D remains ambiguous. The CDR3 covers 15 residues. The germline gives CDR1 MGHDK, CDR2 SYGVNS. The V end lost 7 bases, the J end lost 0 bases, and 13 bases lay between the germline ends. CDR3 nucleotide sequence: TGTGCCAGCACTGGAAAGGCGAGCTCCTACAATGAGCAGTTCTTC. It codes for CASTGKASSYNEQFF.

About this clonotype itself: This may arise from a read error, as a much more abundant clone is one base away. V and J are TRBV5-1 and TRBJ1-2; TRBD1 matches 7 bases. This CDR3 has 12 amino acids. V lost 4 bases, J lost 8 bases, and 5 bases stayed unmatched. CDR1 and CDR2 from the germline V gene are SGHRS and YFSETQ. This CDR3 is CASSPTGMGYTF. The CDR3 coding sequence is TGCGCCAGCAGCCCGACAGGGATGGGCTACACCTTC.

The DNA of the CDR3 is TGTGCCAGCAGCGGGACGCAGGCAAACATTCAGTACTTC. It codes for CASSGTQANIQYF. This chain uses TRBV2 with TRBJ2-4; D assignment may be TRBD1 or TRBD2 (5 bases each). The CDR3 is 13 amino acids. Trimming left V 6 bases short and J 6 bases short, with 12 bases between. Germline CDR1 reads SNHLY; CDR2 reads FYNNEI.

The chain has TRBV5-6 and TRBJ2-1, with a possible D match to TRBD1 (6 bases). Trimming left V 6 bases short and J 0 bases short, with 22 bases between. The CDR3 covers 18 residues. CDR1 and CDR2 from the germline V gene are SGHDT and YYEEEE. The chain's CDR3 is CASTNLITGYSSYNEQFF. CDR3 in DNA: TGTGCCAGCACCAATCTCATAACAGGGTACAGCTCCTACAATGAGCAGTTCTTC.

V usage is TRBV15 and J usage is TRBJ1-5, with a tentative D call TRBD1 (6 bases). Germline V gene data show CDR1 as LNHNV and CDR2 as YYDKDF (reference sequence). This CDR3 region has 15 residues. V shed 1 base and J shed 6 bases, with 13 bases lying between them. This CDR3 reads CATSRAPDSLQPQHF. CDR3 coding DNA: TGTGCCACCAGCAGAGCCCCGGACAGCCTTCAGCCCCAGCATTTT.

This clonotype has at least ten counts. The chain carries TRBV20-1 and TRBJ2-2; 11 bases line up with TRBD2. With 5 bases clipped from V and 4 bases from J, the junction kept 9 bases outside the gene matches. Germline V lookup: CDR1 DFQATT, CDR2 SNEGSKA (reference sequence). CDR3 length: 16 amino acids. CDR3 nucleotide sequence: TGCAGTGCTTCTTCTAGCGGGGGGAGCGGCACCGGGGAGCTGTTTTTT. Translating it yields CSASSSGGSGTGELFF.

The J gene is TRBJ2-3, the V gene TRBV7-9, with D perhaps being TRBD1 or TRBD2 (5 bases each). The V gene lost 5 bases and the J gene lost 5 bases, with 26 bases spanning the gap. The CDR3 contains 18 residues. The germline CDR1 and CDR2 sequences are SEHNR and FQNEAQ (reference sequence). CDR3 DNA sequence: TGTGCCAGCAGCACCAAGCCCGGGACCACATATGGGCTAGATACGCAGTATTTT. This sequence encodes CASSTKPGTTYGLDTQYF.

The V call is TRBV12-3 or TRBV12-4, the J call TRBJ1-4, with D perhaps matching TRBD1 (6 bases). This CDR3 region has 14 residues. Trimming removed 4 bases from V and 8 bases from J, with 14 bases in between. The CDR3 DNA follows: TGTGCCAGCAGTTGGGGCAGGGGTGGGGAAAAACTGTTTTTT. Protein product: CASSWGRGGEKLFF.

This sequence joins TRBV7-2 and TRBJ2-4; 8 bases are a match to TRBD2. Germline V CDR1 and CDR2: SGHTA, FQGNSA. The V segment lost 3 bases and the J segment 13 bases; nucleotides outside the gene matches: 14. The CDR3 length is 15 residues. DNA for the CDR3: TGTGCCAGCAGCTTTCCTGGCGGGGGGTGGAAGGAGCAGTACTTC. This encodes CASSFPGGGWKEQYF.

The V gene is TRBV4-3, the J gene TRBJ1-2; D is uncertain. Germline CDR1 and CDR2: LGHNA and YSLEER. Trimming took off 0 bases at V and 3 bases at J, with 11 bases between the two ends. This CDR3 is 15 amino acids long. As DNA, the CDR3 is TGCGCCAGCAGCCAAGATTCGACGGCCTACTATGGCTACACCTTC. Its translation: CASSQDSTAYYGYTF.

The chain combines TRBV6-2 or TRBV6-3 with TRBJ1-1; D unclear. CDR1 and CDR2 from the germline V gene are MNHEY and SVGEGT. V lost 2 bases and J 0 bases, leaving 4 bases between the germline ends. The CDR3 spans 13 residues. CDR3 protein: CASSYQMNTEAFF. Written as DNA, the CDR3 is TGTGCCAGCAGTTACCAGATGAACACTGAAGCTTTCTTT.

The chain uses TRBV5-6 and TRBJ1-4; D not certain. Germline assignment: CDR1 SGHDT and CDR2 YYEEEE. Between the trimmed V and J ends, which lost 2 bases and 10 bases, there was a span of 6 bases. The CDR3 totals 11 residues. The CDR3 protein is CASSFGGKLFF. DNA of the CDR3: TGTGCCAGCAGCTTCGGCGGAAAACTGTTTTTT.

This chain uses TRBV20-1 with TRBJ2-7; 9 nucleotides line up with TRBD1. V shed 3 bases, J shed 3 bases, and the junction held 6 bases outside the gene matches. Germline V gene sequence: CDR1 DFQATT, CDR2 SNEGSKA (reference sequence). This CDR3 comprises 14 residues. The CDR3 bases are TGCAGTGCTAGGTCTTGGACAGGGGTCTACGAGCAGTACTTC. Translating it yields CSARSWTGVYEQYF.